This passage covers 11 T cell receptor beta chains from one sample sequenced in a study of beta chain features in type 1 diabetes. The authors reverse transcribed all of the isolated RNA, so sequencing captured expressed TCRB transcripts. Produced via immunoSEQ multiplex PCR; TCRdb's table is partial and in-frame only. Altogether around 450,000 clones are present, roughly 11% being singletons, with the ten largest covering 0.045% to 0.05%. Sequencing was carried out using naive CD4+ T cells from blood. The receptors stem from a woman in her late teens or twenties in good health.

The rearrangement uses TRBV7-9 and TRBJ1-2; a possible D gene is TRBD1 (5 bases). Germline loops: CDR1 SEHNR, CDR2 FQNEAQ (reference sequence). Trimming removed 5 bases at V and 8 bases at J, with 15 bases between. There are 13 residues in the CDR3. The CDR3 DNA sequence: TGTGCCAGCAGCCGCCCAGGGAGCGGCGGCTACACCTTC. Protein product: CASSRPGSGGYTF.

The V gene is TRBV7-2, the J gene TRBJ2-3; unclear D gene. Per the germline V gene, CDR1 is SGHTA and CDR2 is FQGNSA. The CDR3 sequence is 13 residues long. Trimming stripped 5 bases from V and 3 bases from J, with 9 bases between. The CDR3 region has the DNA TGTGCCAGCAGCATCGGACCTACAGATACGCAGTATTTT. As protein: CASSIGPTDTQYF.

The gene calls are TRBV7-9 and TRBJ2-1; TRBD2 aligns across 7 bases. With 3 bases clipped from V and 6 bases from J, the junction kept 2 bases outside the gene matches. CDR3 length equals 13 residues. Germline values: CDR1 SEHNR, CDR2 FQNEAQ (reference sequence). CDR3 bases: TGTGCCAGCAGCTTTCCGGGAGGCAATGAGCAGTTCTTC. Translating it yields CASSFPGGNEQFF. Based on the CDR3 plus reference TRBV7-9 and TRBJ2-1, the full variable domain is DTGVSQNPRHKITKRGQNVTFRCDPISEHNRLYWYRQTLGQGPEFLTYFQNEAQLEKSRLLSDRFSAERPKGSFSTLEIQRTEQGDSAMYLCASSFPGGNEQFFGPGTRLTVL.

The CDR3 DNA is TGTGCCAGCAGCGTGACCACAGGCGCTGGGGCCAACGTCCTGACTTTC. Its protein is CASSVTTGAGANVLTF. The V gene is TRBV9, the J gene TRBJ2-6; D is perhaps TRBD1 (5 bases). V lost 2 bases, J lost 2 bases, and 11 bases lay in between. The CDR3 is 16 amino acids. Germline V lookup: CDR1 SGDLS, CDR2 YYNGEE.

There are a few counts of this clone. The chain employs TRBV10-3 and TRBJ2-5, with D unclear. The germline V gene has CDR1 ENHRY and CDR2 SYGVKD. V shed 2 bases and J shed 0 bases, with 1 base lying between them. The CDR3 sequence is 12 residues long. CDR3 amino acids: CAISENQETQYF. In DNA form, the CDR3 reads TGTGCCATCAGTGAGAACCAAGAGACCCAGTACTTC.

This clone was seen only a few times. The J gene is TRBJ2-1, the V gene TRBV9, with D possibly TRBD1 on 5 matching bases. Trimming removed 0 bases at V and 2 bases at J, with 9 bases between. The V gene's germline CDR1 is SGDLS and CDR2 YYNGEE. CDR3 length: 15 residues. CDR3 bases: TGTGCCAGCAGCGTAGAAGGGGTCCCCTACAATGAGCAGTTCTTC. Translation gives CASSVEGVPYNEQFF.

In its sample, this clone was seen a few times. This chain uses TRBV27 with TRBJ2-5; D possibly matches TRBD1 or TRBD2 (5 bases each). CDR3 length: 13 residues. V shed 3 bases and J shed 6 bases, with 11 bases lying between them. Germline V gene data show CDR1 as MNHEY and CDR2 as SMNVEV (reference sequence). The CDR3 coding sequence is TGTGCCAGCAGTTTTCTAGGGGAGCAGACCCAGTACTTC. Translated, it gives CASSFLGEQTQYF.

This clone was observed a few times. Distinct nucleotide sequences in the sample also encode this CDR3. The rearrangement uses TRBV20-1 and TRBJ1-1; D gene unclear. CDR1 is DFQATT and CDR2 is SNEGSKA in the germline V gene (reference sequence). V lost 3 bases and J lost 1, with 3 bases in between. The CDR3 length is 11 residues. DNA of the CDR3: TGCAGTGCTAGTAAGAACACTGAAGCTTTCTTT. As protein: CSASKNTEAFF.

This clone appeared a few times. V and J are TRBV29-1 and TRBJ1-1; tentative D call: TRBD1 (6 bases). Germline V lookup: CDR1 SQVTM, CDR2 ANQGSEA. This CDR3 has 14 amino acids. V was shortened by 7 bases and J by 1 base, with 16 bases between the two germline ends. The CDR3 nucleotides are TGCAGCGCTCAGTCGGTACAGGGGAACACTGAAGCTTTCTTT. Protein sequence: CSAQSVQGNTEAFF.

The CDR3 sequence is CSVRSPGGSYNEQFF. CDR3 DNA sequence: TGCAGCGTACGTAGCCCGGGGGGATCCTACAATGAGCAGTTCTTC. The chain recombines TRBV29-1 with TRBJ2-1; 7 positions agree with TRBD2. The CDR3 sequence is 15 residues long. In germline, CDR1 is SQVTM, CDR2 ANQGSEA. Trimming took 6 bases from V and 1 from J; bases not matched to a gene: 9.

This chain joins TRBV9 and TRBJ2-1; 7 bases are shared with TRBD2. J was trimmed by 4 bases and V by 3 bases; bases with no gene match: 7. This CDR3 spans 15 amino acids. Germline assignment: CDR1 SGDLS and CDR2 YYNGEE. This CDR3 reads CASSAPQGGYNEQFF. The CDR3 region has the DNA TGTGCCAGCAGCGCCCCCCAGGGAGGGTACAATGAGCAGTTCTTC.